The 20 T cell receptor beta chains listed next were all sequenced from one sample in a study of blood T cell repertoires in COVID-19. Repertoires were generated with immunoSEQ multiplex PCR, while TCRdb's copy carries only in-frame clones and drops some. The profile shows about 45,000 clones, about 90% of them singletons. Input material: peripheral blood. The receptors here all came from a human donor in a cohort sampled during active COVID-19.

V and J are TRBV20-1 and TRBJ2-1; 9 bases are shared with TRBD1. The CDR3 has 16 amino acids. Germline values: CDR1 DFQATT, CDR2 SNEGSKA (reference sequence). The ends lost 3 bases at V and 5 bases at J; junction bases unmatched: 11. CDR3 in DNA: TGCAGTGCTAGTGCCAACTACGGGACAGGGAACAATGAGCAGTTCTTC. Residues: CSASANYGTGNNEQFF.

Written as DNA, the CDR3 is TGCGCCAGCGATCCTTCAACAGGGGAGCATGAGCAGTTCTTC. Translation gives CASDPSTGEHEQFF. The chain combines TRBV5-1 with TRBJ2-1, with 7 nucleotides matching TRBD1. Germline V gives CDR1 SGHRS, CDR2 YFSETQ. V dropped 7 bases and J dropped 8; count of bases not matched to a gene: 12. The CDR3 has 14 residues.

This clone was detected once. This chain joins TRBV27 and TRBJ2-7; TRBD1 might be the D (5 bases). Trimming shortened V by 6 bases and J by 6 bases, and 18 bases separated the two germline ends. Germline CDR1 reads MNHEY; CDR2 reads SMNVEV (reference sequence). The CDR3 has 14 amino acids. CDR3 in amino acids: CASRPQGRESEQYF. In nucleotides, the CDR3 is TGTGCCAGCAGACCCCAGGGTCGAGAGAGCGAGCAGTACTTC.

The V gene is TRBV13, the J gene TRBJ2-6; maybe TRBD1 (5 bases). Germline CDR1 is PRHDT and CDR2 is FYEKMQ (reference sequence). Trimming pared 5 bases from V and 0 bases from J, leaving 11 bases between. The CDR3 runs 16 residues. The CDR3 DNA sequence: TGTGCCAGCAGCCTCTACAGGAGCTCTGGGGCCAACGTCCTGACTTTC. Protein: CASSLYRSSGANVLTF.

This chain connects TRBV24-1 to TRBJ2-1, with 7 nucleotides matching TRBD2. CDR1 is KGHDR and CDR2 is SFDVKD in the germline V gene. V was pared by 3 bases and J by 7 bases, with 8 bases of the junction left unmatched. The CDR3 sequence is 15 residues long. CDR3 protein: CATSDDSGTMNEQFF. DNA for the CDR3: TGTGCCACCAGTGATGACTCCGGGACTATGAATGAGCAGTTCTTC.

This sequence joins TRBV4-2 and TRBJ1-6; D may be TRBD1 (5 bases). Per the germline V gene, CDR1 is LGHNA and CDR2 is YNFKEQ. With 4 bases removed from V and 10 bases from J, the gap between germline ends came to 17 bases. CDR3 length: 15 residues. CDR3 amino acids: CASSPRWGVTSPLHF. DNA of the CDR3: TGTGCCAGCAGCCCCCGTTGGGGGGTTACCTCACCCCTCCACTTT.

In the case of this clone: The sample contains more than one DNA sequence encoding this CDR3. This sequence joins TRBV5-1 and TRBJ2-7, with D possibly being TRBD2 (6 bases). The CDR3 is 14 residues long. The germline V gene encodes CDR1 SGHRS and CDR2 YFSETQ. With 0 bases removed from V and 1 base from J, the gap between germline ends came to 8 bases. CDR3 sequence: CASSLGGTSYEQYF. The CDR3 nucleotides read TGCGCCAGCAGCTTGGGCGGGACTTCCTACGAGCAGTACTTC.

This clone was found a few times. The chain recombines TRBV19 with TRBJ2-6, with D possibly matching TRBD1 (6 bases). Germline CDR1 reads LNHDA; CDR2 reads SQIVND (reference sequence). The CDR3 has 19 residues. Trimming removed 0 bases from V and 2 bases from J, with 17 bases in between. This CDR3 reads CASSIDPSGEGAGANVLTF. Written as DNA, the CDR3 is TGTGCCAGTAGTATAGATCCCTCAGGGGAAGGAGCTGGGGCCAACGTCCTGACTTTC.

The chain couples TRBV5-1 to TRBJ1-2; TRBD1 matches 9 bases. Trimming at V came to 4 bases and at J to 9 bases, leaving 4 bases not matched to a gene. From germline, CDR1 is SGHRS and CDR2 YFSETQ. The length of the CDR3 is 12 residues. CDR3 DNA sequence: TGCGCCAGCAGCCCAGGACAGGGGAGCTACACCTTC. Its translation: CASSPGQGSYTF.

The sample holds one count of this clone. One junction end does not reproduce the germline sequence, and a read error may be involved. This chain connects TRBV4-1 to TRBJ1-1; tentatively, D is TRBD1 (6 bases). Germline CDR1 is MGHRA and CDR2 is YSYEKL. The length of the CDR3 is 14 residues. The CDR3 protein is CASRQGGGSTEAFF. CDR3 coding DNA: TGCGCCAGCAGGCAAGGCGGGGGCTCCACTGAAGCTTTCTTT.

The genes are TRBV6-1 and TRBJ2-7, with a possible D match to TRBD2 (5 bases). CDR3 length: 16 residues. CDR1 and CDR2 from the germline V gene are MNHNS and SASEGT. The V end was cut by 0 bases, the J end by 2 bases, with 14 bases between. In nucleotides, the CDR3 is TGTGCCAGCAGTGAAGCCCCCCCGGGGAACCCCTACGAGCAGTACTTC. This sequence encodes CASSEAPPGNPYEQYF.

The rearrangement uses TRBV4-1 and TRBJ1-4, with D possibly matching TRBD1 (6 bases). Germline assignment: CDR1 MGHRA and CDR2 YSYEKL. This CDR3 is 15 amino acids long. The ends were cut back, 6 bases at V and 3 bases at J, with 14 bases in the middle. The CDR3 region is CASRPGQTSNEKLFF. The CDR3 DNA reads TGCGCCAGCAGACCCGGACAGACCTCTAATGAAAAACTGTTTTTT.

The chain combines TRBV2 with TRBJ1-4; D gene ambiguous. The CDR3 totals 15 residues. Trimming pared 6 bases from V and 5 bases from J, leaving 16 bases between. Germline V lookup: CDR1 SNHLY, CDR2 FYNNEI. The CDR3 spells CASRHREAANEKLFF. The CDR3 DNA reads TGTGCCAGCAGGCACCGGGAAGCGGCGAATGAAAAACTGTTTTTT.

The genes are TRBV5-1 and TRBJ1-2; 12 nucleotides align to TRBD1. The length of the CDR3 is 16 residues. V shed 0 bases and J 4 bases; nucleotides not matched to a gene: 4. Per germline, CDR1 SGHRS and CDR2 YFSETQ. The CDR3 coding sequence is TGCGCCAGCAGCTTGGTGGGACAGGGGGCTGTCTATGGCTACACCTTC. It codes for CASSLVGQGAVYGYTF.

The chain has TRBV6-2 or TRBV6-3 and TRBJ1-2; no clear D. The germline CDR1 and CDR2 sequences are MNHEY and SVGEGT. CDR3 length: 12 amino acids. Trimming cost V 2 bases and J 3 bases, with 4 bases left between them. The CDR3 is CASSYRDYGYTF. CDR3 DNA: TGTGCCAGCAGTTACCGGGACTATGGCTACACCTTC.

The chain links TRBV6-8 to TRBJ2-7; 12 positions agree with TRBD1. The V gene's germline CDR1 is MNHGY and CDR2 SAAAGT. The CDR3 is made up of 14 amino acids. The V gene end was trimmed by 6 bases and the J gene end by 6 bases; junction bases not matched to a gene: 6. As DNA, the CDR3 is TGTGCCAGCAGGCACGGGACAGGGGGCTGCGAGCAGTACTTC. It yields the protein CASRHGTGGCEQYF.

The V call is TRBV6-5, the J call TRBJ1-4, with a weak D call TRBD1 (5 bases). Trimming stripped 5 bases from V and 4 bases from J, with 11 bases between. The CDR3 loop spans 14 amino acids. Germline CDR1 MNHEY, CDR2 SVGAGI. DNA for the CDR3: TGTGCCAGCAGTCGAAGAGGACATAATGAAAAACTGTTTTTT. It encodes CASSRRGHNEKLFF.

The rearrangement links TRBV6-6 to TRBJ1-2; 7 nucleotides align to TRBD1. The CDR3 covers 15 residues. Per the germline V gene, CDR1 is MNHNY and CDR2 is SVGAGI (reference sequence). Trimming took 4 bases from V and 6 from J; bases not matched to a gene: 11. The CDR3 sequence is CASSSGTAFGNGYTF. Here the CDR3 DNA reads TGTGCCAGCAGTTCCGGGACAGCCTTTGGCAATGGCTACACCTTC.

The chain carries TRBV6-1 and TRBJ2-7, with 7 bases identical to TRBD1. The junction had 8 bases not matched to a gene; V was cut back by 3 bases and J by 3 bases. The CDR3 has 15 residues. From germline, CDR1 is MNHNS and CDR2 SASEGT. DNA for the CDR3: TGTGCCAGCAGTGATCGACAGGGTGATATCTACGAGCAGTACTTC. It codes for CASSDRQGDIYEQYF.

This clone was detected only a few times. J is TRBJ2-7 and V is TRBV18; 7 nucleotides line up with TRBD1. CDR1 KGHSH and CDR2 LQKENI come from the germline V gene. This CDR3 spans 14 amino acids. V was clipped by 3 bases and J by 2 bases; unmatched bases: 4. The CDR3 bases are TGTGCCAGCTCACCCGGGGACAGCGCCTACGAGCAGTACTTC. It encodes CASSPGDSAYEQYF. Supplemented by reference TRBV18 and TRBJ2-7, the full variable domain reads NAGVMQNPRHLVRRRGQEARLRCSPMKGHSHVYWYRQLPEEGLKFMVYLQKENIIDESGMPKERFSAEFPKEGPSILRIQQVVRGDSAAYFCASSPGDSAYEQYFGPGTRLTVT.